This T cell receptor beta chain derives from a study of T cells in tuberculosis. About the study: IGRA-negative adolescents, IGRA-positive adolescents with latent tuberculosis and adults with active tuberculosis formed this South African cohort.

The time point: new active TB diagnosis, blood taken before or within 7 days of starting treatment. Details on this clone: Its target is unknown.

The CDR3 runs to 18 residues. V trimming: 5 bases; J trimming: 2 bases; junction bases outside the gene matches: 13. Per germline, CDR1 SNHLY and CDR2 FYNNEI. Assay used: immunoSEQ multiplex PCR; TCRdb lists only in-frame clones, some missing. Of 29,000 or so clones listed, about 91% were seen once; the top ten hold 6.8%. General observations from the study: GMM-specific TCRs were nearer to active tuberculosis alpha repertoires, suggesting expansion.

The origin of this receptor is an adult with tuberculosis. This sample comprised PBMCs, obtained at tuberculosis diagnosis. V is TRBV2 and J is TRBJ1-5; 9 bases map to TRBD1. This chain's CDR3 is CASSKTPLGQGGNQPQHF. DNA for the CDR3: TGTGCCAGCAGTAAAACCCCACTGGGACAGGGAGGCAATCAGCCCCAGCATTTT. Full variable domain (remainder filled in from reference TRBV2 and TRBJ1-5): EPEVTQTPSHQVTQMGQEVILRCVPISNHLYFYWYRQILGQKVEFLVSFYNNEISEKSEIFDDQFSVERPDGSNFTLKIRSTKLEDSAMYFCASSKTPLGQGGNQPQHFGDGTRLSIL.